This entry lists 28 T cell receptor beta chains sequenced from one sample in a study of blood T cell repertoires in COVID-19. Produced via immunoSEQ multiplex PCR; TCRdb's table is partial and in-frame only. This table holds 300,000 to 350,000 clones, about nine tenths found once. Input material: peripheral blood. All receptors derive from a woman aged 25-40 years with COVID-19, enrolled during active disease.

J is TRBJ1-2 and V is TRBV3-1 (or the pseudogene TRBV3-2); unclear D gene. Trimming cost V 0 bases and J 4 bases, with 12 bases left between them. The CDR3 consists of 15 residues. Germline assignment: CDR1 LGHDT and CDR2 YNNKEL (reference sequence). The CDR3 protein is CASSQDGTQVYGYTF. The CDR3 DNA is TGTGCCAGCAGCCAAGATGGCACCCAGGTCTATGGCTACACCTTC.

This clone occurred once. The chain is built from TRBV4-1 and TRBJ2-2, with TRBD2 as a possible D gene (5 bases). The CDR3 totals 20 residues. Looked up from germline, CDR1 is MGHRA and CDR2 is YSYEKL. V lost 0 bases and J 5 bases, leaving 25 bases between the germline ends. The CDR3 loop is CASSQDVPSQPISGTGELFF. In nucleotides, the CDR3 is TGCGCCAGCAGCCAAGATGTTCCTAGCCAGCCGATTAGTGGGACCGGGGAGCTGTTTTTT.

V usage is TRBV28 and J usage is TRBJ2-7; 8 bases fit TRBD1. There are 16 residues in the CDR3. Germline V gene data show CDR1 as MDHEN and CDR2 as SYDVKM. Trimming cost V 5 bases and J 2 bases; bases outside gene matches: 11. CDR3 region: CASSPILGQGAYEQYF. CDR3 DNA: TGTGCCAGCAGTCCCATCTTAGGACAGGGTGCCTACGAGCAGTACTTC.

The chain combines TRBV5-4 with TRBJ1-1, with D maybe TRBD1 (6 bases). The CDR3 is made up of 13 amino acids. Germline loops: CDR1 SGHNT, CDR2 YYREEE (reference sequence). The V end lost 10 bases, the J end lost 4 bases, and 17 bases lay between the germline ends. The CDR3 region is CAGAVTGTTEAFF. The CDR3 region has the DNA TGTGCCGGAGCGGTAACAGGGACCACTGAAGCTTTCTTT.

The rearrangement uses TRBV3-1 (or the pseudogene TRBV3-2) and TRBJ2-7, with TRBD1 matching 8 bases. The CDR3 length is 14 residues. From germline, CDR1 is LGHDT and CDR2 YNNKEL (reference sequence). Germline trimming cut 1 base from V and 6 bases from J; bases unmatched to any gene: 5. The CDR3 bases are TGTGCCAGCAGCCAAGTTCAGGGGGCGGGCGAGCAGTACTTC. Its protein product is CASSQVQGAGEQYF.

This clone was seen just once. The chain uses TRBV19 and TRBJ1-1; tentatively, D is TRBD1 (5 bases). The CDR3 is 15 amino acids. Germline V CDR1 and CDR2: LNHDA, SQIVND (reference sequence). Trimming left V 5 bases short and J 3 bases short, with 16 bases between. In DNA, the CDR3 is TGTGCCAGTAGTCGGGGCTCGGGGGGGTACACTGAAGCTTTCTTT. This gives the protein CASSRGSGGYTEAFF.

This sequence joins TRBV7-3 and TRBJ2-3; 16 nucleotides match TRBD2. Germline trimming cut 1 base from V and 6 bases from J; bases unmatched to any gene: 10. The CDR3 totals 19 residues. Germline-derived CDR1 and CDR2 are SGHTA and FQGTGA. CDR3 in DNA: TGTGCCAGCAGCTTAAGAGGGACTAGCGGGAGGGCCAGGATGGATACGCAGTATTTT. This gives the protein CASSLRGTSGRARMDTQYF.

The J gene is TRBJ1-2, the V gene TRBV5-4; perhaps TRBD1 as D (6 bases). The CDR3 is 15 residues long. Trimming removed 5 bases from V and 5 bases from J, with 19 bases in between. Germline CDR1 and CDR2: SGHNT and YYREEE (reference sequence). The CDR3 DNA sequence: TGTGCCAGCAGTCCACCCGGGGGGGGCTGGTATGGCTACACCTTC. Translating it yields CASSPPGGGWYGYTF.

The rearrangement uses TRBV14 and TRBJ1-1; D is uncertain. Per the germline V gene, CDR1 is SGHDN and CDR2 is FVKESK. V lost 1 base and J lost 2, with 5 bases in between. The CDR3 sequence is 13 residues long. The CDR3, as DNA: TGTGCCAGCAGCCAAGCCCAAAACACTGAAGCTTTCTTT. Translated: CASSQAQNTEAFF.

The V and J genes are TRBV29-1 and TRBJ1-2; TRBD1 aligns across 7 bases. V trimming: 2 bases; J trimming: 4 bases; junction bases outside the gene matches: 1. This CDR3 contains 12 residues. Germline assignment: CDR1 SQVTM and CDR2 ANQGSEA. CDR3 amino acids: CSVETGAYGYTF. In nucleotides, the CDR3 is TGCAGCGTTGAAACAGGGGCCTATGGCTACACCTTC.

The chain recombines TRBV6-5 with TRBJ1-1, with D maybe TRBD1 (6 bases). With 2 bases removed from V and 3 bases from J, the gap between germline ends came to 13 bases. Per the germline V gene, CDR1 is MNHEY and CDR2 is SVGAGI. The CDR3 runs 15 residues. The DNA of the CDR3 is TGTGCCAGCAGTTACGGTCTCCAGGGGTACACTGAAGCTTTCTTT. Translation gives CASSYGLQGYTEAFF.

The chain combines TRBV2 with TRBJ1-2; D is uncertain. V lost 4 bases, J lost 4 bases, and 16 bases lay in between. CDR3 size: 15 residues. Germline CDR1 reads SNHLY; CDR2 reads FYNNEI. CDR3 DNA sequence: TGTGCCAGCAGTGGGTCCTCGGCAGCGCTCTATGGCTACACCTTC. The encoded protein is CASSGSSAALYGYTF.

This rearrangement joins TRBV5-6 to TRBJ2-5; TRBD2 matches at 9 bases. CDR1 is SGHDT and CDR2 is YYEEEE in the germline V gene. Losses at the gene ends were 6 bases for V and 1 base for J; bases not matched to a gene: 16. This CDR3 is built from 18 residues. CDR3 nucleotides: TGTGCCAGCACCCCCCCCCTCGGGCTAGCGGGAAGCCAAGAGACCCAGTACTTC. This encodes CASTPPLGLAGSQETQYF.

V usage is TRBV5-1 and J usage is TRBJ2-7; D may be TRBD2 (5 bases). V lost 1 base and J lost 3, with 14 bases in between. This CDR3 has 15 amino acids. CDR1 and CDR2 (germline): SGHRS, YFSETQ. CDR3 in DNA: TGCGCCAGCAGCTTGTTCGGGGATTCTCGCTACGAGCAGTACTTC. Its translation is CASSLFGDSRYEQYF. Combining the CDR3 with reference TRBV5-1 and TRBJ2-7 gives the whole variable domain KAGVTQTPRYLIKTRGQQVTLSCSPISGHRSVSWYQQTPGQGLQFLFEYFSETQRNKGNFPGRFSGRQFSNSRSEMNVSTLELGDSALYLCASSLFGDSRYEQYFGPGTRLTVT.

The gene calls are TRBV2 and TRBJ2-2; D gene ambiguous. The CDR3 is made up of 14 amino acids. V was cut by 4 bases and J by 4 bases, with 10 bases left in between. Germline CDR1 SNHLY, CDR2 FYNNEI. As DNA, the CDR3 is TGTGCCAGCAGTGTTGAGACTCCCACCGGGGAGCTGTTTTTT. Encoded protein: CASSVETPTGELFF.

The rearrangement links TRBV11-3 to TRBJ2-2; 7 bases are shared with TRBD1. CDR3 length: 13 residues. V shed 5 bases and J 6 bases; nucleotides not matched to a gene: 3. Germline V gene data show CDR1 as SGHNT and CDR2 as YENEEA. The CDR3 nucleotides are TGTGCCAGCAGCCCACAGGGGCCCGGGGAGCTGTTTTTT. This gives the protein CASSPQGPGELFF.

The chain combines TRBV5-6 with TRBJ1-1; 7 bases align to TRBD1. Trimming at V came to 3 bases and at J to 0 bases, leaving 14 bases not matched to a gene. The CDR3 runs to 18 residues. From germline, CDR1 is SGHDT and CDR2 YYEEEE. The CDR3, as DNA: TGTGCCAGCAGCTCCAGATCTTCACAGGGGCGGATGAACACTGAAGCTTTCTTT. Translated: CASSSRSSQGRMNTEAFF.

The chain carries TRBV14 and TRBJ2-1; no clear D gene. Germline assignment: CDR1 SGHDN and CDR2 FVKESK. This CDR3 spans 15 amino acids. The V end was cut by 0 bases, the J end by 5 bases, with 11 bases between. In nucleotides, the CDR3 is TGTGCCAGCAGCCAAGAAATCTTATATAACAATGAGCAGTTCTTC. It yields the protein CASSQEILYNNEQFF. The variable domain in full, completed from reference TRBV14 and TRBJ2-1, reads EAGVTQFPSHSVIEKGQTVTLRCDPISGHDNLYWYRRVMGKEIKFLLHFVKESKQDESGMPNNRFLAERTGGTYSTLKVQPAELEDSGVYFCASSQEILYNNEQFFGPGTRLTVL.

This sequence joins TRBV7-9 and TRBJ2-5, with TRBD2 matching 8 bases. V lost 4 bases to trimming and J lost 2 bases; unmatched junction nucleotides: 12. The CDR3 covers 17 residues. Germline loops: CDR1 SEHNR, CDR2 FQNEAQ (reference sequence). The chain's CDR3 is CASSSGGASWIQETQYF. CDR3 DNA: TGTGCCAGCAGCTCGGGAGGGGCTAGCTGGATACAAGAGACCCAGTACTTC.

The rearrangement links TRBV7-3 to TRBJ2-2; a weak D match, TRBD2 (5 bases). The germline V gene has CDR1 SGHTA and CDR2 FQGTGA. With 4 bases removed from V and 7 bases from J, the gap between germline ends came to 16 bases. This CDR3 region has 15 residues. In DNA form, the CDR3 reads TGTGCCAGCAGCTCGTTCGGGGATCGTAACGGGGAGCTGTTTTTT. This sequence encodes CASSSFGDRNGELFF.

The chain combines TRBV10-3 with TRBJ1-5; a weak D match, TRBD1 (5 bases). V was clipped by 1 base and J by 6 bases, with 10 bases between them. The germline gives CDR1 ENHRY, CDR2 SYGVKD. The CDR3 has 14 residues. CDR3 nucleotides: TGTGCCATCAGTGAGTGGCAGGGTGGTCAGCCCCAGCATTTT. Protein product: CAISEWQGGQPQHF.

The CDR3 bases are TGTGCCAGCAGTGACGTGACAGTCAATCAGCCCCAGCATTTT. This codes for CASSDVTVNQPQHF. This chain links TRBV2 with TRBJ1-5, with D tentatively TRBD1 (5 bases). Germline loops: CDR1 SNHLY, CDR2 FYNNEI. The CDR3 is made up of 14 amino acids. Trimming removed 3 bases from V and 3 bases from J, with 9 bases in between.

The rearrangement joins TRBV10-1 to TRBJ1-1; D possibly corresponds to TRBD1 (5 bases). Looked up from germline, CDR1 is WNHNN and CDR2 is SYGVQD (reference sequence). The CDR3 runs 13 residues. V was shortened by 5 bases and J by 6 bases, with 13 bases between the two germline ends. For the CDR3, the DNA is TGCGCCAGCAGTCTAGTCCCGGGGGCTGAAGCTTTCTTT. This codes for CASSLVPGAEAFF.

The chain joins TRBV5-1 to TRBJ1-3; no definite D call. CDR3 length equals 16 residues. Looked up from germline, CDR1 is SGHRS and CDR2 is YFSETQ. V was clipped by 0 bases and J by 1 base, with 11 bases between them. The CDR3 region is CASSLGMSGSGNTIYF. The CDR3, as DNA: TGCGCCAGCAGCTTGGGAATGTCGGGATCTGGAAACACCATATATTTT.

This sequence joins TRBV6-1 and TRBJ2-5; possible D gene TRBD1, 6 bases. Trimming took off 1 base at V and 2 bases at J, with 11 bases between the two ends. Germline V gene sequence: CDR1 MNHNS, CDR2 SASEGT. This CDR3 is built from 15 residues. The CDR3 loop reads CASSEEGTHQETQYF. CDR3 sequence (DNA): TGTGCCAGCAGTGAAGAGGGGACACATCAAGAGACCCAGTACTTC.

The chain couples TRBV3-1 (or the pseudogene TRBV3-2) to TRBJ1-4; a weak D match, TRBD1 (5 bases). The CDR3 extends over 15 amino acids. Trimming removed 1 base from V and 3 bases from J, with 9 bases in between. Germline V CDR1 and CDR2: LGHDT, YNNKEL (reference sequence). The CDR3 is CASSQAWGANEKLFF. The CDR3 region has the DNA TGTGCCAGCAGCCAAGCATGGGGGGCTAATGAAAAACTGTTTTTT.

The J gene is TRBJ1-6, the V gene TRBV9; D remains unclear. The CDR3 is made up of 14 amino acids. Trimming removed 0 bases from V and 9 bases from J, with 10 bases in between. The germline V gene has CDR1 SGDLS and CDR2 YYNGEE. The CDR3 nucleotides are TGTGCCAGCAGCGTAGGGGAGTCGAGTTCACCCCTCCACTTT. It specifies CASSVGESSSPLHF.

This chain joins TRBV9 and TRBJ1-3; D uncertain. Trimming shortened V by 3 bases and J by 1 base, and 14 bases separated the two germline ends. The CDR3 extends over 16 amino acids. From germline, CDR1 is SGDLS and CDR2 YYNGEE. The CDR3 here is CASSATTLSSGNTIYF. In nucleotides, the CDR3 is TGTGCCAGCAGCGCCACGACACTGTCGTCTGGAAACACCATATATTTT.